This TCR beta chain was profiled in a study of blood T cell repertoires in COVID-19. The wider study: The study drew acute and convalescent COVID-19 samples from the United States, Italy and Spain.

CDR1 and CDR2 (germline): SGHRS, YFSETQ. The germline V and J ends were trimmed by 0 bases and 0 bases, with 4 bases remaining between them. The CDR3 is 15 amino acids. Some clones are missing from TCRdb's copy, which holds only in-frame ones; the method was immunoSEQ multiplex PCR. Altogether 55,000 to 75,000 clones are present, around 86% being singletons, with the ten largest covering 8% to 9.5%. Sequenced material: peripheral blood. V is TRBV5-1 and J is TRBJ1-6; unclear D gene. The TCR originated in a man in his forties or fifties with active COVID-19. The CDR3 DNA sequence: TGCGCCAGCAGCTTGGAGAGCTCCTATAATTCACCCCTCCACTTT. Translation gives CASSLESSYNSPLHF.